This T cell receptor (beta chain) was observed in a study of blood T cells in healthy people across ages. V was shortened by 4 bases and J by 10 bases, with 14 bases between the two germline ends. Germline V gives CDR1 MDHEN, CDR2 SYDVKM. There are 13 residues in the CDR3. Through a sample-barcoded 5' primer and a J-beta primer mix, a second PCR was run for roughly 6 to 12 cycles. Via MiXCR, TCRdb re-called the 5' RACE reads, giving one row per CDR3 protein. The sample carries about 1 million distinct CDR3 sequences, more than 40% recorded once. The sample providers were healthy Caucasian people from Russia, aged about 6 to 90. There were at least 6 micrograms of total RNA extracted from every sample.

This receptor was taken from a woman in her sixties in good health. The V call is TRBV28, the J call TRBJ2-1; D assignment may be TRBD1 or TRBD2 (5 bases each). The sequenced sample was blood. CDR3 in DNA: TGTGCCAGCAGTTATCAAACGGGGCGGGAGCAGTTCTTC. Protein sequence: CASSYQTGREQFF.